The present TCR beta chain was sequenced within a study of T cell responses to AZD1222 COVID-19 vaccine. About this clone: The antigen remains undetermined.

Libraries were prepared by immunoSEQ multiplex PCR; TCRdb keeps only in-frame clonotypes and omits some of them. The sample lists about 47,000 clones; 79% were seen once. Whole-study findings and limits: Spike was spanned by vaccine-associated CD4 TCRs, with dominance at 160-218 and 743-854. Reports indicate that nearly half of spike-specific TCRs are directed at unmutated variant regions. Sampling captured repertoires only after the peak T cell response.

After removal of 0 bases from V and 3 bases from J, the junction contained 6 bases not matched to a gene. The CDR3 contains 15 residues. Germline CDR1 SGDLS, CDR2 YYNGEE. This receptor was taken from an adult in good health. Here the sequenced sample was peripheral blood, taken on day 0 of MenACWY control vaccination. J is TRBJ2-7 and V is TRBV9, with 7 positions matching TRBD2. CDR3 loop: CASSVAASGNYEQYF. CDR3 nucleotide sequence: TGTGCCAGCAGCGTAGCCGCTAGCGGAAACTACGAGCAGTACTTC.